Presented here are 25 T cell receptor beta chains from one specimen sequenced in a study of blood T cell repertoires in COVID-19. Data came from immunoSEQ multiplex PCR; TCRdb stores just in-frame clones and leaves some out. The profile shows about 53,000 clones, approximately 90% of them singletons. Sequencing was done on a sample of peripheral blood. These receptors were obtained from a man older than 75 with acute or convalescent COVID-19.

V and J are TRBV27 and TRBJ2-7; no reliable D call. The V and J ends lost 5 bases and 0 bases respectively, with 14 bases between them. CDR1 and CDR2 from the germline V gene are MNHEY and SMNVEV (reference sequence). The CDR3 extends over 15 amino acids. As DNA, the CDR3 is TGTGCCAGCAGTGAGAGAGCGATTAGCTCCTACGAGCAGTACTTC. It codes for CASSERAISSYEQYF.

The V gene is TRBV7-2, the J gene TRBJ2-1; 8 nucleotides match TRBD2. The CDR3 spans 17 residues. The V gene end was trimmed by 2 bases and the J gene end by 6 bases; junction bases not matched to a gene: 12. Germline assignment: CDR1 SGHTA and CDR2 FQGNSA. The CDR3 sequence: CASSLMSSVRGGNEQFF. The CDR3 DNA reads TGTGCCAGCAGCTTAATGTCCTCCGTCCGGGGGGGCAATGAGCAGTTCTTC.

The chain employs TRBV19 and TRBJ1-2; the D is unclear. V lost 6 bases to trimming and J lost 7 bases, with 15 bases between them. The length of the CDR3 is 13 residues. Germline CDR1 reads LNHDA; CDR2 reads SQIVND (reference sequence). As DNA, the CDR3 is TGTGCCAGTAGATCCCCCCCGGGGAGTGGCTACACCTTC. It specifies CASRSPPGSGYTF. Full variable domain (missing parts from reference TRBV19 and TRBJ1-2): DGGITQSPKYLFRKEGQNVTLSCEQNLNHDAMYWYRQDPGQGLRLIYYSQIVNDFQKGDIAEGYSVSREKKESFPLTVTSAQKNPTAFYLCASRSPPGSGYTFGSGTRLTVV.

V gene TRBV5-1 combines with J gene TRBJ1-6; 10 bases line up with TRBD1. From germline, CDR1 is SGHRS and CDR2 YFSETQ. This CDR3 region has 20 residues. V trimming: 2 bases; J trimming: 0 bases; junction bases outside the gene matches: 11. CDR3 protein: CASSLFRQGAASSYNSPLHF. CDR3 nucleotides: TGCGCCAGCAGCTTATTCCGACAGGGGGCTGCGAGCTCCTATAATTCACCCCTCCACTTT.

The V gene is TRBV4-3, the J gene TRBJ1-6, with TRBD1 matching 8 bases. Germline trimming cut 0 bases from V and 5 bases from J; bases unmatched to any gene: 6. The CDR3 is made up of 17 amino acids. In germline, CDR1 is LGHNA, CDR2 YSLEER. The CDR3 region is CASSQDKTGEDNSPLHF. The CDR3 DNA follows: TGCGCCAGCAGCCAAGATAAGACAGGGGAGGATAATTCACCCCTCCACTTT.

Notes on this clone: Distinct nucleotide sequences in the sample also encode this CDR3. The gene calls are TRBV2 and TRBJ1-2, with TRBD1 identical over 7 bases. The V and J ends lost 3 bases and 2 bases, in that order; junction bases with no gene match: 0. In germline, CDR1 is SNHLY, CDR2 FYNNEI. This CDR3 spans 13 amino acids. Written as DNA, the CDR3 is TGTGCCAGCAGTGAGACAGGGAACTATGGCTACACCTTC. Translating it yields CASSETGNYGYTF.

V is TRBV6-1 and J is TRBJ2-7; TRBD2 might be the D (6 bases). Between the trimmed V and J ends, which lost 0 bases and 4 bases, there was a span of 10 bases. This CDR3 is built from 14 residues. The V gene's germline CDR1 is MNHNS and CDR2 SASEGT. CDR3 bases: TGTGCCAGCAGTGAAGCGGGGCGGGGTTACGAGCAGTACTTC. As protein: CASSEAGRGYEQYF.

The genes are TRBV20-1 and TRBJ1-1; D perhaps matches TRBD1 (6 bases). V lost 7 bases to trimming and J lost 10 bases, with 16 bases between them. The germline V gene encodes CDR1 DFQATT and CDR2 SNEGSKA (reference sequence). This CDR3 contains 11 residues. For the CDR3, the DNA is TGCAGTGTCCCGCAGGGGTCTAGAGCTTTCTTT. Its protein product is CSVPQGSRAFF.

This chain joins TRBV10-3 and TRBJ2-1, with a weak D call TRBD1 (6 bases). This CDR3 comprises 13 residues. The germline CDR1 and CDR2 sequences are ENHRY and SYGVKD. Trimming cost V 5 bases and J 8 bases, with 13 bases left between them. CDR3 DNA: TGTGCCATCAGTAACGACAGGTTCCATGAGCAGTTCTTC. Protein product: CAISNDRFHEQFF.

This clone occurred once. CDR3: CASRSGDRGNSPLHF. DNA of the CDR3: TGTGCCAGCAGGTCGGGGGACAGGGGGAATTCACCCCTCCACTTT. The chain couples TRBV28 to TRBJ1-6, with 11 bases that match TRBD1. There are 15 residues in the CDR3. Germline-derived CDR1 and CDR2 are MDHEN and SYDVKM. The V and J ends lost 6 bases and 7 bases, in that order; junction bases with no gene match: 5.

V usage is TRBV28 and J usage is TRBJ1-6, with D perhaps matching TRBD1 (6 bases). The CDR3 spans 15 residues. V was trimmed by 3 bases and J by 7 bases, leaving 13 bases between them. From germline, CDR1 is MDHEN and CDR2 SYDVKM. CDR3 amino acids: CASSLTGQYNSPLHF. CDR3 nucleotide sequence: TGTGCCAGCAGTTTGACAGGACAGTACAATTCACCCCTCCACTTT.

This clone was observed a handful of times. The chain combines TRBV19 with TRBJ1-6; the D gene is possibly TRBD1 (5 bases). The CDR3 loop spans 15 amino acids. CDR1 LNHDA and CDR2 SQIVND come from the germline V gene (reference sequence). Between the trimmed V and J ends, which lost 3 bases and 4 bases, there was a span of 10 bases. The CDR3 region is CASSIQGQYNSPLHF. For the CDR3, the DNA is TGTGCCAGTAGTATCCAGGGCCAATATAATTCACCCCTCCACTTT.

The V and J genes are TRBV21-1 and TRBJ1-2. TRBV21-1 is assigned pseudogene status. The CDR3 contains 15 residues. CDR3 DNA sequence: TGTGCCAGCAGCCACTCGGGTAGGGAGGACTATGGCTACACCTTC. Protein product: CASSHSGREDYGYTF.

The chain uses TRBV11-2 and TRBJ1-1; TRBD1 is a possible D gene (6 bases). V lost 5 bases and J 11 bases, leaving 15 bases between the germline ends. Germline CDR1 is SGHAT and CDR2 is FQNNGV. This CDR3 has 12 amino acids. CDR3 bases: TGTGCCAGCAGCCCCACAGGGAAGGAGGCTTTCTTT. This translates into CASSPTGKEAFF. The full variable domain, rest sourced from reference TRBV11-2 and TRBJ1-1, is EAGVAQSPRYKIIEKRQSVAFWCNPISGHATLYWYQQILGQGPKLLIQFQNNGVVDDSQLPKDRFSAERLKGVDSTLKIQPAKLEDSAVYLCASSPTGKEAFFGQGTRLTVV.

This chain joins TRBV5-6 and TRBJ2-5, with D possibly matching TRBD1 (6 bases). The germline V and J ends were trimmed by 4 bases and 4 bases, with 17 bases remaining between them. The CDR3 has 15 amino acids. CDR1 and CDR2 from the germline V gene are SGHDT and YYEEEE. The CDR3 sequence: CASSARDIFLETQYF. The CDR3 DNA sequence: TGTGCCAGCAGCGCCCGGGACATATTTTTAGAGACCCAGTACTTC.

The CDR3, as DNA: TGCGCCAGCAGTGAATCGGGGGGCTACGAGCAGTACTTC. This gives the protein CASSESGGYEQYF. The rearrangement links TRBV10-1 to TRBJ2-7; 7 bases agree with TRBD2. Losses at the gene ends were 3 bases for V and 3 bases for J; bases not matched to a gene: 2. Germline CDR1 WNHNN, CDR2 SYGVQD (reference sequence). This CDR3 comprises 13 residues.

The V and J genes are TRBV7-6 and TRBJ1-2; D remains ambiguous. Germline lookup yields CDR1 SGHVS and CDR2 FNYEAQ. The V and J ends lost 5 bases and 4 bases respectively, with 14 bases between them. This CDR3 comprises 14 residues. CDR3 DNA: TGTGCCAGCAGCCAGAGGATGGGTGTCTATGGCTACACCTTC. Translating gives CASSQRMGVYGYTF.

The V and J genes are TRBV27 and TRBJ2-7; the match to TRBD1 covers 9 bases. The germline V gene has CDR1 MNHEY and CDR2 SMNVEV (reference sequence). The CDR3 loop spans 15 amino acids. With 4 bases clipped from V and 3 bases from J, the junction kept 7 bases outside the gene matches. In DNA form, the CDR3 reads TGTGCCAGCAGTTCGCTGGGGACAGGGAACTACGAGCAGTACTTC. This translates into CASSSLGTGNYEQYF.

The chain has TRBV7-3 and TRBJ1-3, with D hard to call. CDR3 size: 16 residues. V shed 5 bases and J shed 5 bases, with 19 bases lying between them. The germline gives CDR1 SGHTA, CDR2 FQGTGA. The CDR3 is CASSLDGFSGRNTIYF. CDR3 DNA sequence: TGTGCCAGCAGCCTAGACGGGTTCTCTGGCAGAAACACCATATATTTT.

The CDR3 DNA reads as TGTGCCAGCCCTGGGGGGGGCCCAGATCAGCCCCAGCATTTT. Its protein product is CASPGGGPDQPQHF. The chain combines TRBV5-4 with TRBJ1-5; the D gene is possibly TRBD1 (6 bases). Germline-derived CDR1 and CDR2 are SGHNT and YYREEE (reference sequence). V lost 7 bases and J 5 bases, leaving 16 bases between the germline ends. CDR3 length: 14 residues.

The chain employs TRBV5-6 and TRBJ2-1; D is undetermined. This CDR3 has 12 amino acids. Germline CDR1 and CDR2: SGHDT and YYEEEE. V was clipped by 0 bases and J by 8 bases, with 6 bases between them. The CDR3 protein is CASSLEQHEQFF. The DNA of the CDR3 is TGTGCCAGCAGCTTGGAGCAACATGAGCAGTTCTTC.

The CDR3 loop is CASSQDYSSTQYF. The CDR3 bases are TGTGCCAGCAGCCAAGATTACAGCAGTACGCAGTATTTT. This chain joins TRBV3-1 (or the pseudogene TRBV3-2) and TRBJ2-3, with D unclear. This CDR3 has 13 residues. Trimming cost V 0 bases and J 8 bases, with 9 bases left between them. In germline, CDR1 is LGHDT, CDR2 YNNKEL (reference sequence).

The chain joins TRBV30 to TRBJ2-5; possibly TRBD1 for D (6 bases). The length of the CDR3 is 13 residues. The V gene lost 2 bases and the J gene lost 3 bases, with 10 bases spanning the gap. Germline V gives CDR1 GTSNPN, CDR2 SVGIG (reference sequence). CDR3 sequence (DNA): TGTGCCTGGAGTAGGTGGACAGAAGAGACCCAGTACTTC. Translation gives CAWSRWTEETQYF.

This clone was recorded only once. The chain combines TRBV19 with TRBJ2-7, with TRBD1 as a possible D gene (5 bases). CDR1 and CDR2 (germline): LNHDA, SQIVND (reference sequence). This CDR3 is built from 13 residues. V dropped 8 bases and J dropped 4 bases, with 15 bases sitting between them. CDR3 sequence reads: CASAAGIEYEQYF. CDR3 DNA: TGTGCCAGTGCCGCAGGGATAGAGTACGAGCAGTACTTC.

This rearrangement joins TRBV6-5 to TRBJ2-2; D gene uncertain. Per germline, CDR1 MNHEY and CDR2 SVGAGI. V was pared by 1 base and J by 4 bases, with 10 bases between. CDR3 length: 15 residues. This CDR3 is CASSYFPTSTGELFF. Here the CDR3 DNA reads TGTGCCAGCAGTTACTTCCCCACTTCCACCGGGGAGCTGTTTTTT.